This entry features one TCR beta chain sequence. Antigen specificity is unknown. Trimming took off 2 bases at V and 4 bases at J, with 20 bases between the two ends. This CDR3 is built from 18 residues. Germline CDR1 SGHAT, CDR2 FQNNGV. The data belong to a study of T cell responses to AZD1222 COVID-19 vaccine. Overall study findings and caveats: Targets within unmutated variant regions were reportedly found for nearly half of spike-specific TCRs. Baseline serostatus was positive in only a handful of AZD1222 recipients. Repertoires were collected only later (after the peak T cell response had occurred). Most donors were white British and more were female, and clonal diversity was possibly underestimated.

Clones were sequenced by immunoSEQ multiplex PCR, and TCRdb holds only the in-frame ones, with some missing. The sample holds roughly 77,000 clones, about 91% seen once. The receptor's source is an adult in good health. Source: peripheral blood, taken on day 0 of MenACWY control vaccination. This chain connects TRBV11-2 to TRBJ2-2; weak D call: TRBD2 (5 bases). Here the CDR3 DNA reads TGTGCCAGCAGCTTAATATTAGTGAAACGTGGAGGCACCGGGGAGCTGTTTTTT. Protein: CASSLILVKRGGTGELFF. The full variable domain, its missing parts supplied by reference TRBV11-2 and TRBJ2-2, is EAGVAQSPRYKIIEKRQSVAFWCNPISGHATLYWYQQILGQGPKLLIQFQNNGVVDDSQLPKDRFSAERLKGVDSTLKIQPAKLEDSAVYLCASSLILVKRGGTGELFFGEGSRLTVL.